Each of the 11 T cell receptor beta chains below was sequenced from the same sample in a study of prognosis after radiotherapy for stage I lung cancer. Amplicons of TCR beta CDR3 were generated from genomic DNA by two-round multiplex PCR. Initially, in first-round PCR, primers specific to each TRBV and TRBJ gene were used. One entry per CDR3 protein, called by TCRdb with MiXCR from the multiplex PCR reads. The sample includes about 14,000 distinct CDR3 sequences, approximately 33% of them seen just once. The sequencing used PBMCs, collected before or after stereotactic body radiation therapy (not recorded which). Every receptor here comes from a donor over 45 with non-small cell lung cancer.

With regard to this clonotype: With a much larger clone just one base away, this may be a read error. V is TRBV5-1 and J is TRBJ1-1, with no clear D. The germline V gene encodes CDR1 SGHRS and CDR2 YFSETQ. This CDR3 is built from 12 residues. Written as DNA, the CDR3 is TGCGCCAGCAGTGCGGGGAACACTGGAGCTTTCTTT. Translation: CASSAGNTGAFF.

A note on this clonotype: This sequence is one base from a far larger clone and is likely a read error. V gene TRBV6-5 combines with J gene TRBJ1-1, with D possibly matching TRBD1 (5 bases). Per the germline V gene, CDR1 is MNHEY and CDR2 is SVGAGI. This CDR3 region has 12 residues. Trimming took 6 bases from V and 8 from J, leaving 13 bases between them. CDR3: CASSPTGVEAFF. The CDR3 DNA follows: TGTGCCAGCAGCCCTACGGGGGTAGAAGCTTTCTTT.

This clonotype has a count of ten or more. The V call is TRBV5-1, the J call TRBJ1-2; D is possibly TRBD1 (5 bases). The V gene lost 4 bases and the J gene lost 6 bases, with 16 bases spanning the gap. Germline V gene sequence: CDR1 SGHRS, CDR2 YFSETQ. This CDR3 spans 14 amino acids. CDR3 nucleotides: TGCGCCAGCAGCCTTGGACACGGACGAAATGGCTACACCTTC. Protein sequence: CASSLGHGRNGYTF.

Many counts were recorded for this clonotype. CDR3 in DNA: TGTGCCAGCAGCCAGACAGCTATGAACACTGAAGCTTTCTTT. Translation gives CASSQTAMNTEAFF. This chain connects TRBV9 to TRBJ1-1; D might be TRBD1 (5 bases). The germline CDR1 and CDR2 sequences are SGDLS and YYNGEE. This CDR3 region has 14 residues. The ends were cut back, 4 bases at V and 0 bases at J, with 10 bases in the middle.

This clonotype was detected only once. A much larger clone differs from this one at a single base, so this may be a read error. The chain carries TRBV5-1 and TRBJ2-4; unclear D gene. The germline V gene has CDR1 SGHRS and CDR2 YFSETQ. The CDR3 has 14 amino acids. V lost 2 bases and J lost 6, with 12 bases in between. CDR3 nucleotides: TGCGCCAGCAGCTTCGACGCGACTGGAAACATTCAGTACTTC. Protein product: CASSFDATGNIQYF.

The chain joins TRBV20-1 to TRBJ2-1, with 11 bases lining up with TRBD1. Germline values: CDR1 DFQATT, CDR2 SNEGSKA (reference sequence). V lost 3 bases to trimming and J lost 12 bases; unmatched junction nucleotides: 4. This CDR3 has 12 amino acids. CDR3 region: CSARGQGGGQFF. The CDR3 coding sequence is TGCAGTGCTAGGGGACAGGGGGGAGGGCAGTTCTTC.

This clonotype was seen at least ten times. The V gene is TRBV7-2, the J gene TRBJ1-4, with D possibly being TRBD1 (5 bases). Germline V gives CDR1 SGHTA, CDR2 FQGNSA. V lost 5 bases, J lost 6 bases, and 16 bases lay in between. The CDR3 spans 15 residues. As DNA, the CDR3 is TGTGCCAGCAGCCCAGGGTTTACGGGGTATGAAAAACTGTTTTTT. Encoded protein: CASSPGFTGYEKLFF.

This clonotype is termed medium-sized. The chain carries TRBV24-1 and TRBJ2-3; no firm D call. The CDR3 is 13 amino acids. Germline V gives CDR1 KGHDR, CDR2 SFDVKD. V lost 0 bases to trimming and J lost 4 bases, with 4 bases between them. In nucleotides, the CDR3 is TGTGCCACCAGTGATTTGGCTCCAGATACGCAGTATTTT. The encoded protein is CATSDLAPDTQYF.

The chain is built from TRBV25-1 and TRBJ2-1; maybe TRBD2 (6 bases). The germline V gene encodes CDR1 MGHDK and CDR2 SYGVNS. V lost 4 bases and J lost 7, with 20 bases in between. This CDR3 has 16 residues. The CDR3 nucleotides read TGTGCCAGCAGTGGCTTCACTAGCCCTACCGGTAATGAGCAGTTCTTC. Protein sequence: CASSGFTSPTGNEQFF.

Judged by abundance, this clonotype is medium-sized. This rearrangement joins TRBV28 to TRBJ1-6, with TRBD1 identical over 8 bases. The CDR3 spans 15 residues. The trim removed 6 bases at V and 5 bases at J, leaving 6 bases unmatched. Per germline, CDR1 MDHEN and CDR2 SYDVKM. The CDR3: CASSEQGVDNSPLHF. CDR3 nucleotides: TGTGCCAGCAGCGAACAGGGGGTTGATAATTCACCCCTCCACTTT.

Regarding this clonotype: The CDR3 carries no conserved terminal phenylalanine or tryptophan, so it likely arises from a read error. The rearrangement links TRBV20-1 to TRBJ2-7; no definite D call. This CDR3 contains 12 residues. Germline loops: CDR1 DFQATT, CDR2 SNEGSKA (reference sequence). Deletions cut 2 bases from V and 4 bases from J, with 9 bases between. As DNA, the CDR3 is TGCAGTGCTAGACAGGAAAGTTACGAGCAGTACATC. This sequence encodes CSARQESYEQYI.